The present T cell receptor beta chain was sequenced within a study of control samples from healthy donors and cancer patients. Assay: immunoSEQ multiplex PCR; the TCRdb copy retains only in-frame clones and omits some. The sample consists of 390,000 or so clones, 90% of them appearing once. The germline CDR1 and CDR2 sequences are KGHDR and SFDVKD. Trimming pared 8 bases from V and 5 bases from J, leaving 19 bases between. The CDR3 is 15 residues long. J is TRBJ2-3 and V is TRBV24-1, with D possibly being TRBD1 (7 bases). The sequence was obtained from a man in his forties with head and neck cancer. The source material was PBMCs. The CDR3 is CATTRGGGGRDTQYF. The CDR3 bases are TGTGCCACCACCCGAGGAGGAGGGGGCCGAGATACGCAGTATTTT.